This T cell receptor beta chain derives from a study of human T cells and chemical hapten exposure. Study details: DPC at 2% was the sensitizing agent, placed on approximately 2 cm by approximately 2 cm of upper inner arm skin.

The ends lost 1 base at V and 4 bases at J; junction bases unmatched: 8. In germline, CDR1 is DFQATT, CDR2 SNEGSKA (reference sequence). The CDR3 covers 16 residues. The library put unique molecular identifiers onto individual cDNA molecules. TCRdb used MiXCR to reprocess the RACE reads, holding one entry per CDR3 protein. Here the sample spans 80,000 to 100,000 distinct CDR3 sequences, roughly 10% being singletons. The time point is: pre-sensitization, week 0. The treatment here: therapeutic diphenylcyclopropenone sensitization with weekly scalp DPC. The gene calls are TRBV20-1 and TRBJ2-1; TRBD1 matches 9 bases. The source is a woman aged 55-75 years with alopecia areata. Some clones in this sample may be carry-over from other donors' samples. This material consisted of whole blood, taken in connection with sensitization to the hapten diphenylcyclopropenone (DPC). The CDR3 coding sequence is TGCAGTGCTAGAGCCCGGGACAGGGTTCTATACAATGAGCAGTTCTTC. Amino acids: CSARARDRVLYNEQFF.